Below, 20 T cell receptor beta chains from the same sample are listed, as sequenced in a study of tumor-infiltrating lymphocytes in primary liver carcinoma. The researchers produced TCR beta cDNA from approximately 460 ng total RNA with a constant-region primer. Modified slightly, ARM-PCR produced TCR beta libraries over three nested multiplex PCR rounds. TRBV1-TRBV30 forward and Cbeta reverse primers drove the first two approximately 11-cycle rounds. From the multiplex PCR reads, TCRdb called clonotypes with MiXCR, one entry per CDR3 protein. The repertoire holds about 41,000 distinct CDR3 sequences, with about three quarters as singletons. Starting material for RNA and DNA co-extraction consisted of about 17-31 mg of unsorted bulk tissue. Source material: liver tumor tissue from sampling region 2. Noted subset: tumor region T2, inferior pole. The receptors were sampled from a man aged 35 to 55 with primary liver carcinoma and hepatitis B virus infection.

There are many counts of this clonotype. The rearrangement links TRBV7-3 to TRBJ2-1; 10 nucleotides align to TRBD2. Germline V CDR1 and CDR2: SGHTA, FQGTGA. This CDR3 has 15 amino acids. V lost 4 bases to trimming and J lost 3 bases; unmatched junction nucleotides: 3. The DNA of the CDR3 is TGTGCCAGCAGCTCATTAGCGGGAGGCTACAATGAGCAGTTCTTC. Amino acids: CASSSLAGGYNEQFF.

In this sample, this clonotype turned up many times. V and J are TRBV5-1 and TRBJ2-1; TRBD2 aligns across 9 bases. The CDR3 covers 16 residues. The germline V gene has CDR1 SGHRS and CDR2 YFSETQ. The ends lost 0 bases at V and 4 bases at J; junction bases unmatched: 5. The CDR3 loop reads CASSLVAGGPYNEQFF. CDR3 sequence (DNA): TGCGCCAGCAGCTTGGTGGCGGGAGGGCCATACAATGAGCAGTTCTTC.

For this clonotype: A clone one base away is much larger, so this may be a read error. The V call is TRBV19, the J call TRBJ1-1; D is ambiguous. This CDR3 is 15 amino acids long. The V gene's germline CDR1 is LNHDA and CDR2 SQIVND (reference sequence). Trimming cost V 10 bases and J 6 bases, with 24 bases left between them. CDR3 DNA: TGTGCCAACTGCCTTATGGCACCCTGCGACTCTGAAGCTTTCTTT. As protein: CANCLMAPCDSEAFF.

Remarks on this clonotype: Sequence at one end of the junction differs from germline and may be a read error. This rearrangement joins TRBV12-3 or TRBV12-4 to TRBJ2-7, with D uncertain. The CDR3 is 14 amino acids. CDR3 protein: CASGLVAGTYGQYF. The CDR3 region has the DNA TGTGCCAGCGGTTTGGTGGCAGGCACCTACGGGCAGTACTTC.

Turning to this clonotype: At one end the junction does not follow the germline gene, possibly because of a read error. The chain uses TRBV6-2 or TRBV6-3 and TRBJ1-5; no definite D call. The CDR3 contains 15 residues. Germline CDR1 MNHEY, CDR2 SVGEGT. The CDR3 DNA follows: TGTGCCAGCAGTTACTCGGGTCGGGAGGTTCAGCCCCTGCATTTT. Translating gives CASSYSGREVQPLHF.

As concerns this clonotype: At one end the junction does not follow the germline gene, possibly because of a read error. This chain links TRBV4-3 with TRBJ2-7; D is perhaps TRBD1 or TRBD2 (5 bases each). The CDR3 is 13 amino acids. Germline CDR1 and CDR2: LGHNA and YSLEER. CDR3: CASSHDRGEHQYF. DNA for the CDR3: TGTGCCAGCAGCCACGACAGAGGGGAGCATCAGTACTTC.

The chain employs TRBV6-5 and TRBJ1-4; no clear D. The CDR3 runs to 14 residues. Trimming shortened V by 6 bases and J by 11 bases, and 19 bases separated the two germline ends. Germline lookup yields CDR1 MNHEY and CDR2 SVGAGI. The CDR3 sequence is CASSRAATSDKLFF. The CDR3 nucleotides are TGTGCCAGCAGCCGGGCCGCAACTAGTGACAAACTGTTTTTT.

In its sample, this clonotype was seen a few times. An end of the junction differs from the germline gene, which may be a read error. The chain couples TRBV4-1 to TRBJ2-3; D may be TRBD1 (6 bases). CDR3 length equals 15 residues. Per germline, CDR1 MGHRA and CDR2 YSYEKL. The CDR3 region has the DNA TGCGCCAGCAGCCATGGACGAGGGGACACAGATACGCGGTATTTT. This gives the protein CASSHGRGDTDTRYF.

To note about this clonotype: Because it lacks the conserved phenylalanine or tryptophan at the end, this CDR3 is likely a read error. This chain uses TRBV12-3 or TRBV12-4 with TRBJ2-5; TRBD1 agrees at 8 bases. There are 16 residues in the CDR3. DNA for the CDR3: TGTGCCAGCAGCCATGAGGTTCCAGGGGGCGGAGAGGCCCAGTACTTA. Translating gives CASSHEVPGGGEAQYL.

About this clonotype itself: An end of the junction differs from the germline gene, which may be a read error. V usage is TRBV11-2 and J usage is TRBJ2-6; D tentatively reads TRBD1 or TRBD2 (6 bases each). CDR3 length: 21 residues. The germline V gene encodes CDR1 SGHAT and CDR2 FQNNGV. CDR3 bases: TGTGCCAGCAGCATGGGGGGAGACGGGGGCATTTCCCCCTCTGGGGCCAACGTTCTGACTTTC. It specifies CASSMGGDGGISPSGANVLTF.

This chain uses TRBV28 with TRBJ2-6; D is ambiguous. CDR3 length: 18 amino acids. V was trimmed by 10 bases and J by 0 bases, leaving 22 bases between them. CDR1 and CDR2 from the germline V gene are MDHEN and SYDVKM. CDR3 DNA: TGTGCCAACAGCAGGTGTGAGACCGTCCTCTCTGGGGCCAACGTCCTGACTTTC. This encodes CANSRCETVLSGANVLTF.

The CDR3 DNA sequence: TGTGCCAGCAGCCAAGCTGGGCCTGGGGGGCAGTACTTC. Protein: CASSQAGPGGQYF. J is TRBJ2-4 and V is TRBV3-1; D might be TRBD2 (6 bases). V lost 1 base and J 13 bases, leaving 14 bases between the germline ends. The CDR3 extends over 13 amino acids. Germline CDR1 LGHDT, CDR2 YNNKEL (reference sequence).

V usage is TRBV11-2 and J usage is TRBJ2-1, with D possibly matching TRBD2 (5 bases). CDR3 length: 17 residues. Germline CDR1 is SGHAT and CDR2 is FQNNGV. V was clipped by 5 bases and J by 11 bases, with 28 bases between them. The CDR3 reads CASSPRGNGIIYNKQFF. The CDR3, as DNA: TGTGCCAGCAGCCCCCGCGGTAACGGGATTATCTATAATAAGCAGTTCTTC. The complete variable domain, with remaining parts taken from reference TRBV11-2 and TRBJ2-1, reads EAGVAQSPRYKIIEKRQSVAFWCNPISGHATLYWYQQILGQGPKLLIQFQNNGVVDDSQLPKDRFSAERLKGVDSTLKIQPAKLEDSAVYLCASSPRGNGIIYNKQFFGPGTRLTVL.

As to this clonotype: It may be a read error: a sequence one base away is much more abundant. The CDR3 does not close with the conserved phenylalanine or tryptophan, likely indicating a read error. The rearrangement links TRBV20-1 to TRBJ1-2, with TRBD1 as a possible D gene (5 bases). This CDR3 is 13 amino acids long. The V end was cut by 0 bases, the J end by 8 bases, with 13 bases between. Germline CDR1 DFQATT, CDR2 SNEGSKA (reference sequence). The CDR3: CSARDLGRGGYTI. The CDR3 coding sequence is TGCAGTGCTAGAGATCTGGGGCGCGGAGGCTACACCATC.

CDR3 coding DNA: TGCGCCAGCAGCTATCTGATAACTAGCGGGAACGGAAATGAGCAGTTCTTC. Translating it yields CASSYLITSGNGNEQFF. The genes are TRBV4-1 and TRBJ2-1; 10 bases line up with TRBD2. CDR3 length equals 17 residues. V was pared by 5 bases and J by 7 bases, with 14 bases of the junction left unmatched. Germline V gene lookup returns CDR1 MGHRA and CDR2 YSYEKL.

This clonotype was seen many times. This chain joins TRBV30 and TRBJ1-1, with D possibly matching TRBD1 (5 bases). CDR3 length equals 13 residues. Germline assignment: CDR1 GTSNPN and CDR2 SVGIG (reference sequence). The V and J ends lost 1 base and 5 bases respectively, with 11 bases between them. This CDR3 reads CAWSGRGGTEAFF. As DNA, the CDR3 is TGTGCCTGGAGTGGAAGGGGAGGGACTGAAGCTTTCTTT.

The CDR3 region is CSAMTTGTGTPCKQYF. Written as DNA, the CDR3 is TGCAGCGCCATGACAACTGGGACCGGCACTCCCTGCAAGCAGTACTTC. The rearrangement uses TRBV29-1 and TRBJ2-7; either TRBD1 or TRBD2 may fit D (5 bases each). Per germline, CDR1 SQVTM and CDR2 ANQGSEA. The CDR3 runs to 16 residues. The V end was cut by 7 bases, the J end by 8 bases, with 30 bases between.

This clonotype was found once. This chain connects TRBV30 to TRBJ2-7; the match to TRBD2 covers 9 bases. The CDR3 has 13 residues. The V gene's germline CDR1 is GTSNPN and CDR2 SVGIG (reference sequence). V shed 7 bases, J shed 9 bases, and the junction held 13 bases outside the gene matches. Written as DNA, the CDR3 is TGTGCCTCCAGCGGGAGGCACCTCTCAGTGCAGTACTTC. This codes for CASSGRHLSVQYF.

The chain employs TRBV6-2 or TRBV6-3 and TRBJ2-7; the D is unclear. The V gene lost 4 bases and the J gene lost 0 bases, with 16 bases spanning the gap. The V gene's germline CDR1 is MNHEY and CDR2 SVGEGT. The CDR3 has 16 amino acids. This CDR3 reads CASSCGRSHSSYEQYF. In DNA form, the CDR3 reads TGTGCCAGCAGTTGTGGGCGGAGCCACAGCTCCTACGAGCAGTACTTC.

Remarks on this clonotype: Without the conserved terminal phenylalanine or tryptophan, this CDR3 likely stems from a read error. The rearrangement joins TRBV20-1 to TRBJ1-1, with D unresolved. Trimming removed 3 bases from V and 0 bases from J, with 5 bases in between. CDR1 is DFQATT, CDR2 SNEGSKA, per germline (reference sequence). This CDR3 has 12 amino acids. The CDR3 here is CSARAMNTEAFS. CDR3 nucleotide sequence: TGCAGTGCTAGGGCTATGAACACTGAAGCTTTCTCT.